This T cell receptor (beta chain) is drawn from a study of cytomegalovirus exposure and HLA in healthy donors. Study summary: In an early release, HLA-typed donors contributed 75 million to 85 million unique TCR sequences.

The PCR was carried out with 60 Vbeta primers and 13 Jbeta primers. Assay used: immunoSEQ multiplex PCR; TCRdb lists only in-frame clones, some missing. This table holds 150,000 to 200,000 clones, about 70% found once. Regarding this clone: The antigen remains undetermined.

General study findings and limits: Accurate prediction of HLA-A and HLA-B alleles (for most subjects) was reportedly achieved from TCR beta sequences. TCR sequences were mostly rare, though some public TCRs occurred in many donors. Using the classifier, cytomegalovirus status was reportedly diagnosed with high specificity and sensitivity.

The CDR3 is made up of 15 amino acids. Trimming pared 5 bases from V and 3 bases from J, leaving 14 bases between. The germline gives CDR1 LNHDA, CDR2 SQIVND (reference sequence). This receptor was obtained from a woman aged 18 to 35 in good health and CMV-seropositive. V and J are TRBV19 and TRBJ1-3; the D gene is possibly TRBD1 (6 bases). Material for sequencing was PBMCs. The DNA for the CDR3 is TGTGCCAGTAGTCCAAGGACAGCTTTTGGAAACACCATATATTTT. It encodes CASSPRTAFGNTIYF.